Listed here is a single T cell receptor (beta chain). This CDR3 has 16 residues. CDR1 is MNHNY and CDR2 is SVGAGI in the germline V gene (reference sequence). V was pared by 2 bases and J by 1 base, with 14 bases between. The record originates from a study of shared T cell receptors in the human thymus. Only in-frame clones appear in the TCRdb table, and some are missing; sequencing was by immunoSEQ multiplex PCR. The sample consists of over 450,000 clones, around 82% of them appearing once. This same sample was also taken into another study, of human thymus T cells. According to that study: Thymic material originated from resections removed in the course of corrective heart surgery. Thymic repertoires of unrelated individuals were reported in related research to overlap highly.

The sequence came from a boy under three years old with a congenital heart defect. This chain joins TRBV6-6 and TRBJ1-2, with D perhaps matching TRBD1 (6 bases). The sequencing sample was made of thymocytes. This chain's CDR3 is CASSYAPKQGNYGYTF. The CDR3 DNA reads as TGTGCCAGCAGTTACGCACCCAAACAGGGTAACTATGGCTACACCTTC.